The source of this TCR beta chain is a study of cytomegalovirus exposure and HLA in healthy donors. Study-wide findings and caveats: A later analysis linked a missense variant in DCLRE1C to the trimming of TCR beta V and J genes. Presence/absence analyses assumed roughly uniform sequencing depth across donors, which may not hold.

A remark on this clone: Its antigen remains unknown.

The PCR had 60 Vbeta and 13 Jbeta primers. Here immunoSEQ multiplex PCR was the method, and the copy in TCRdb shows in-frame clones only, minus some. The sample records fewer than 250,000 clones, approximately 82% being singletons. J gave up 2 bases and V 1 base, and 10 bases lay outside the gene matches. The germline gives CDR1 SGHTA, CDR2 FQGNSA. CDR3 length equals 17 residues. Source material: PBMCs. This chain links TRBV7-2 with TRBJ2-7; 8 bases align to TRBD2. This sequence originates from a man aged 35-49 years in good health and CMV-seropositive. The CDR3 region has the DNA TGTGCCAGCAGCTTAGGTCCCCGGGGGGGAGGGACCTACGAGCAGTACTTC. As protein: CASSLGPRGGGTYEQYF.